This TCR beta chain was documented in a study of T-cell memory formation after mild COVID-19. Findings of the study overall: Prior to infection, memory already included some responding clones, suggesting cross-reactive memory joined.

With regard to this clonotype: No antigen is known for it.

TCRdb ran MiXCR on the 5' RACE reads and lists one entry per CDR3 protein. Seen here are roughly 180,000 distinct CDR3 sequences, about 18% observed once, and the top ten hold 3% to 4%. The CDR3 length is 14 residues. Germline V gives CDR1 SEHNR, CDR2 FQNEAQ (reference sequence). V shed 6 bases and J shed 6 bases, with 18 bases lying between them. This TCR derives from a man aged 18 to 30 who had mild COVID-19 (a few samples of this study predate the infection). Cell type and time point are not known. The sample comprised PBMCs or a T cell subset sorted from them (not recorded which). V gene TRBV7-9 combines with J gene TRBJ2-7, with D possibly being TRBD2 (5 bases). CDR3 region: CASSTRGREREQYV. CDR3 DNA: TGTGCCAGCAGTACCCGGGGTAGGGAACGCGAGCAGTACGTC.